The 19 T cell receptor beta chains below were found in one sample sequenced in a study of sequential checkpoint blockade in melanoma (dated by TCRdb to between 2018 and 2020). Reading the label with the study, this specimen's treatment or condition is: randomized to nivolumab then ipilimumab (arm A) or the reverse (arm B). The library was made by the immunoSEQ multiplex PCR assay. Entries here come from immuneACCESS through TCRdb and include only in-frame sequences with V and J called. Some clones fail to appear in such tables; in the studies checked, an unresolved V gene covers under half of the shortfall, and the cause of the remainder is unknown. This sample has about 12,000 clones in its table, and about a quarter of those were observed once. Roughly 19% of the sample comes from the top ten. The sample consisted of tumor tissue (inferred from file names), taken from a patient given nivolumab and ipilimumab in sequence. The receptors here all came from a human donor with melanoma.

This clone has a handful of counts. This chain uses TRBV5-1 with TRBJ2-3; the match to TRBD2 covers 7 bases. V lost 1 base and J lost 1; bases outside the gene matches: 3. The CDR3 has 15 amino acids. CDR1 is SGHRS and CDR2 is YFSETQ in the germline V gene. For the CDR3, the DNA is TGCGCCAGCAGCTTGTTGCTAGCGGGCACAGATACGCAGTATTTT. Its protein product is CASSLLLAGTDTQYF.

This clone was observed at least ten times. The rearrangement uses TRBV29-1 and TRBJ2-7, with D possibly being TRBD2 (7 bases). From germline, CDR1 is SQVTM and CDR2 ANQGSEA. The CDR3 extends over 14 amino acids. V was cut by 6 bases and J by 2 bases, with 17 bases left in between. In DNA form, the CDR3 reads TGCAGCGTAGGACTGGCGGGGGCAACCTACGAGCAGTACTTC. Translating it yields CSVGLAGATYEQYF.

The genes are TRBV5-1 and TRBJ1-2; 9 positions agree with TRBD1. This CDR3 has 16 residues. The V and J ends lost 0 bases and 6 bases, in that order; junction bases with no gene match: 9. Germline assignment: CDR1 SGHRS and CDR2 YFSETQ. CDR3 DNA: TGCGCCAGCAGCTTGGCCGGGACAGGGAGGAGAAATGGCTACACCTTC. It translates to CASSLAGTGRRNGYTF.

The J gene is TRBJ2-2, the V gene TRBV6-8, with D possibly being TRBD2 (6 bases). V lost 4 bases to trimming and J lost 0 bases, with 12 bases between them. Germline V gives CDR1 MNHGY, CDR2 SAAAGT. The length of the CDR3 is 16 residues. The CDR3 DNA sequence: TGTGCCAGCAGTTCCCCCGGGACTGCGAACACCGGGGAGCTGTTTTTT. It encodes CASSSPGTANTGELFF.

V gene TRBV29-1 combines with J gene TRBJ2-6; perhaps TRBD2 as D (7 bases). V lost 6 bases to trimming and J lost 1 base, with 19 bases between them. The CDR3 contains 17 residues. Germline lookup yields CDR1 SQVTM and CDR2 ANQGSEA. The CDR3 reads CSVDAGASGSGANVLTF. CDR3 coding DNA: TGCAGCGTCGATGCGGGGGCAAGTGGGTCTGGGGCCAACGTCCTGACTTTC.

This clone appeared a few times. This chain joins TRBV11-3 and TRBJ2-7, with D tentatively TRBD2 (6 bases). This CDR3 has 18 amino acids. The germline V gene has CDR1 SGHNT and CDR2 YENEEA. V was trimmed by 0 bases and J by 3 bases, leaving 21 bases between them. CDR3 nucleotide sequence: TGTGCCAGCAGCTTAGAATATGGTCCGACTAGTCCTTACTACGAGCAGTACTTC. This codes for CASSLEYGPTSPYYEQYF.

The rearrangement joins TRBV28 to TRBJ2-7; D ambiguous. The CDR3 totals 14 residues. Trimming removed 10 bases from V and 3 bases from J, with 19 bases in between. The germline V gene encodes CDR1 MDHEN and CDR2 SYDVKM. The CDR3: CATRSMGTVYEQYV. The CDR3 DNA sequence: TGTGCCACCAGGAGCATGGGCACGGTCTACGAGCAGTACGTC.

The chain combines TRBV19 with TRBJ1-5; 8 nucleotides agree with TRBD1. The CDR3 totals 17 residues. Per germline, CDR1 LNHDA and CDR2 SQIVND (reference sequence). Trimming took 3 bases from V and 6 from J; bases not matched to a gene: 13. CDR3 nucleotide sequence: TGTGCCAGTAGTATCGGCGTTTGGCAGGGGGCGTCTCAGCCCCAGCATTTT. It specifies CASSIGVWQGASQPQHF.

This clone was seen ten or more times. This chain uses TRBV11-3 with TRBJ2-6; TRBD1 matches at 9 bases. Germline values: CDR1 SGHNT, CDR2 YENEEA. Trimming at V came to 4 bases and at J to 0 bases, leaving 7 bases not matched to a gene. This CDR3 has 18 amino acids. The CDR3: CASSYRDRALSGANVLTF. For the CDR3, the DNA is TGTGCCAGCAGCTACCGGGACAGGGCCCTCTCTGGGGCCAACGTCCTGACTTTC.

The sample holds a few counts of this clone. The J gene is TRBJ2-1, the V gene TRBV6-8, with D perhaps TRBD1 or TRBD2 (6 bases each). Trimming stripped 7 bases from V and 10 bases from J, with 17 bases between. Germline V gene data show CDR1 as MNHGY and CDR2 as SAAAGT. The CDR3 covers 13 residues. The CDR3 region has the DNA TGTGCCAGCATTAGACCCCCCGGGGGCGAGCAGTTCTTC. This sequence encodes CASIRPPGGEQFF.

This clone was observed a few times. The chain uses TRBV9 and TRBJ2-1; D tentatively reads TRBD1 or TRBD2 (5 bases each). This CDR3 has 15 residues. Germline loops: CDR1 SGDLS, CDR2 YYNGEE. Trimming pared 0 bases from V and 4 bases from J, leaving 11 bases between. Written as DNA, the CDR3 is TGTGCCAGCAGCGTAGTAATCGGGACGTACAATGAGCAGTTCTTC. It codes for CASSVVIGTYNEQFF.

This clone was recorded many times. The rearrangement uses TRBV6-8 and TRBJ2-3; 14 nucleotides align to TRBD2. The CDR3 is 15 residues long. Germline V gene lookup returns CDR1 MNHGY and CDR2 SAAAGT. Trimming cost V 5 bases and J 4 bases; bases outside gene matches: 2. CDR3 sequence (DNA): TGTGCCAGCAGTATGACTAGCGGGGGGGCAGATACGCAGTATTTT. This sequence encodes CASSMTSGGADTQYF.

This clone appeared a few times. V gene TRBV2 combines with J gene TRBJ1-5, with 10 bases fitting TRBD1. Losses at the gene ends were 5 bases for V and 6 bases for J; bases not matched to a gene: 4. The germline V gene encodes CDR1 SNHLY and CDR2 FYNNEI. The CDR3 runs 14 residues. CDR3 loop: CASSLTGGRQPQHF. For the CDR3, the DNA is TGTGCCAGCAGTCTGACAGGGGGCCGTCAGCCCCAGCATTTT. Based on the CDR3 plus reference TRBV2 and TRBJ1-5, the full variable domain is EPEVTQTPSHQVTQMGQEVILRCVPISNHLYFYWYRQILGQKVEFLVSFYNNEISEKSEIFDDQFSVERPDGSNFTLKIRSTKLEDSAMYFCASSLTGGRQPQHFGDGTRLSIL.

This clone was recorded a few times. The chain employs TRBV7-1 and TRBJ2-1; 7 positions agree with TRBD2. TRBV7-1 is an ORF, and what it does is uncertain. This CDR3 has 14 residues. J was trimmed by 1 base and V by 6 bases; bases with no gene match: 3. The CDR3: CASRTGGSYNEQFF. CDR3 bases: TGTGCCAGCAGAACGGGGGGTTCCTACAATGAGCAGTTCTTC.

V usage is TRBV28 and J usage is TRBJ1-1; D ambiguous. The CDR3 contains 12 residues. With 2 bases removed from V and 5 bases from J, the gap between germline ends came to 6 bases. Germline CDR1 is MDHEN and CDR2 is SYDVKM. CDR3 amino acids: CASSLVETEAFF. The CDR3, as DNA: TGTGCCAGCAGTTTAGTTGAAACTGAAGCTTTCTTT.

A few counts support this clone. This sequence joins TRBV2 and TRBJ2-3; 7 positions agree with TRBD2. In germline, CDR1 is SNHLY, CDR2 FYNNEI. V lost 7 bases to trimming and J lost 3 bases; unmatched junction nucleotides: 7. The CDR3 length is 14 residues. The CDR3 sequence is CASTQRGMTDTQYF. The CDR3 DNA follows: TGTGCCAGCACGCAGCGGGGTATGACAGATACGCAGTATTTT.

The chain recombines TRBV28 with TRBJ1-5; TRBD1 might be the D (5 bases). CDR3 length: 16 residues. V dropped 1 base and J dropped 0 bases, with 10 bases sitting between them. From germline, CDR1 is MDHEN and CDR2 SYDVKM. In DNA, the CDR3 is TGTGCCAGCAGTTTATCGACCCAGGGTAGCAATCAGCCCCAGCATTTT. Its protein is CASSLSTQGSNQPQHF. The full variable domain, with the rest looked up from reference TRBV28 and TRBJ1-5, is DVKVTQSSRYLVKRTGEKVFLECVQDMDHENMFWYRQDPGLGLRLIYFSYDVKMKEKGDIPEGYSVSREKKERFSLILESASTNQTSMYLCASSLSTQGSNQPQHFGDGTRLSIL.

This chain uses TRBV11-3 with TRBJ2-3, with 11 bases fitting TRBD2. The CDR3 loop spans 16 amino acids. Germline V lookup: CDR1 SGHNT, CDR2 YENEEA. With V trimmed by 4 bases and J by 1 base, 4 bases remained unmatched. CDR3 sequence (DNA): TGTGCCAGCAGCTCGACGACTAGCGGGGGCACAGATACGCAGTATTTT. Amino acids: CASSSTTSGGTDTQYF.

As DNA, the CDR3 is TGTGCCAGTAGTAGAGGTCAGATGAACACTGAAGCTTTCTTT. This sequence encodes CASSRGQMNTEAFF. The chain combines TRBV19 with TRBJ1-1; D is unclear. Per the germline V gene, CDR1 is LNHDA and CDR2 is SQIVND (reference sequence). This CDR3 contains 14 residues. The V gene lost 4 bases and the J gene lost 0 bases, with 9 bases spanning the gap. Drawing the rest from reference TRBV19 and TRBJ1-1, the complete variable domain is DGGITQSPKYLFRKEGQNVTLSCEQNLNHDAMYWYRQDPGQGLRLIYYSQIVNDFQKGDIAEGYSVSREKKESFPLTVTSAQKNPTAFYLCASSRGQMNTEAFFGQGTRLTVV.